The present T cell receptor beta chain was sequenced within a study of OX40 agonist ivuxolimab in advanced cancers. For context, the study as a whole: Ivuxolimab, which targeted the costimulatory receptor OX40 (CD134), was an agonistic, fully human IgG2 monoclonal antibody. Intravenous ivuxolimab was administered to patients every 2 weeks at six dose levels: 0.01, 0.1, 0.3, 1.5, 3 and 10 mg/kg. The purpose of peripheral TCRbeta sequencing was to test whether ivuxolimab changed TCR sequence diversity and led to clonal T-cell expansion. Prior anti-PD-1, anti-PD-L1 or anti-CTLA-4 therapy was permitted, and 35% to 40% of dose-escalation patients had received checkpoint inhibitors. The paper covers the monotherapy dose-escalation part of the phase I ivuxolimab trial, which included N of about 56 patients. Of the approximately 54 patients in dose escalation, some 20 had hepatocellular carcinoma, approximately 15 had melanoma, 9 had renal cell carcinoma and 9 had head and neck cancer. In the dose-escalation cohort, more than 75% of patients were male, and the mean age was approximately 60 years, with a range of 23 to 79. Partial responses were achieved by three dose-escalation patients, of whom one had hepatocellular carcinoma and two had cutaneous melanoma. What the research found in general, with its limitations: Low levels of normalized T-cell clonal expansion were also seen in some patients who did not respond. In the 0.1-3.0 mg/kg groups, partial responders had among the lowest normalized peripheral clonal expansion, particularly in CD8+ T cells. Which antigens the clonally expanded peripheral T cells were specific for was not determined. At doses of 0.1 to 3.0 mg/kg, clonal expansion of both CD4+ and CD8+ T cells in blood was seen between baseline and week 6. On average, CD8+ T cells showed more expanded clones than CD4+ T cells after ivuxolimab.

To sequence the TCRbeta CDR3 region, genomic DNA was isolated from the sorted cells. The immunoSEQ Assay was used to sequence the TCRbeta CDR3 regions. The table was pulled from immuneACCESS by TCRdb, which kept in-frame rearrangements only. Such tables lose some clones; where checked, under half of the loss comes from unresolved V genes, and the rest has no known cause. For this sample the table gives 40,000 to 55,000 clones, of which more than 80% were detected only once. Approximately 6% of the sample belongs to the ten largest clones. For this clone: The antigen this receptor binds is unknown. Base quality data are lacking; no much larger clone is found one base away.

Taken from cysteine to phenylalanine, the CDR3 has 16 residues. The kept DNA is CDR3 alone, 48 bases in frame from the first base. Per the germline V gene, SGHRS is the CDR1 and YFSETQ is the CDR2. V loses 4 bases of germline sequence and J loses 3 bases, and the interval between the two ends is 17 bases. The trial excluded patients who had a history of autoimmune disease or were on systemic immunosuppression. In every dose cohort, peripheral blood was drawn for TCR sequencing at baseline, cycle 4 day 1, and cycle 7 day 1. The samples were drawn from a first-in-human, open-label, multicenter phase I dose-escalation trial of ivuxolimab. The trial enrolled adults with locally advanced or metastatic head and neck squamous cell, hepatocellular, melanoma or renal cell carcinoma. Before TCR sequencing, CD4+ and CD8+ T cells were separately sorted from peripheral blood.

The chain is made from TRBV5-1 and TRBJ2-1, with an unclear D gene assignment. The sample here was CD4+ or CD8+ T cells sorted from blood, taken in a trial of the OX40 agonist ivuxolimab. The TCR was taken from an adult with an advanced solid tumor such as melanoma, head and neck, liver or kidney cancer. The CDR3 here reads CASSLQSTSVYNEQFF. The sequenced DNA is TGCGCCAGCAGCCTCCAATCGACTTCCGTCTACAATGAGCAGTTCTTC.